The clone carrying this TCR beta chain was detected only once. The CDR3 is 12 amino acids. Germline V gives CDR1 SNHLY, CDR2 FYNNEI. The V and J ends lost 7 bases and 6 bases, in that order; junction bases with no gene match: 6. The data are from a study of blood T cell repertoires in COVID-19. The repertoire was sequenced with immunoSEQ multiplex PCR; TCRdb's copy has only in-frame clones and lacks some. The repertoire holds some 72,000 clones, with about nine tenths as singletons. The V gene is TRBV2, the J gene TRBJ2-7; 7 nucleotides match TRBD2. Material: peripheral blood. The clonotype comes from a man aged 45-65 years with active or convalescent COVID-19. The CDR3 DNA reads TGTGCCAGCAAGACTGGGGGGGGCGAGCAGTACTTC. Its protein is CASKTGGGEQYF.